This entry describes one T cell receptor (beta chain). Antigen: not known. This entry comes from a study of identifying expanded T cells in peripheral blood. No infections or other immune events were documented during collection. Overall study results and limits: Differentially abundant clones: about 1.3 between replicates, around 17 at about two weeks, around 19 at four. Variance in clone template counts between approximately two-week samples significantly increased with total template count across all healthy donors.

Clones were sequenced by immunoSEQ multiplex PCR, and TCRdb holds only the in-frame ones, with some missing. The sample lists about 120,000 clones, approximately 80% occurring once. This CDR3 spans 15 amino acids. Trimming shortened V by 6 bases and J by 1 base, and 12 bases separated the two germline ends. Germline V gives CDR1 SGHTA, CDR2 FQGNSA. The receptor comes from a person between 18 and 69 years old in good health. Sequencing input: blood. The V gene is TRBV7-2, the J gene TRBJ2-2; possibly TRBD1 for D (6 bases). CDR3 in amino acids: CASRSGTLNTGELFF. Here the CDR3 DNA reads TGTGCCAGCAGGTCCGGGACACTGAACACCGGGGAGCTGTTTTTT.